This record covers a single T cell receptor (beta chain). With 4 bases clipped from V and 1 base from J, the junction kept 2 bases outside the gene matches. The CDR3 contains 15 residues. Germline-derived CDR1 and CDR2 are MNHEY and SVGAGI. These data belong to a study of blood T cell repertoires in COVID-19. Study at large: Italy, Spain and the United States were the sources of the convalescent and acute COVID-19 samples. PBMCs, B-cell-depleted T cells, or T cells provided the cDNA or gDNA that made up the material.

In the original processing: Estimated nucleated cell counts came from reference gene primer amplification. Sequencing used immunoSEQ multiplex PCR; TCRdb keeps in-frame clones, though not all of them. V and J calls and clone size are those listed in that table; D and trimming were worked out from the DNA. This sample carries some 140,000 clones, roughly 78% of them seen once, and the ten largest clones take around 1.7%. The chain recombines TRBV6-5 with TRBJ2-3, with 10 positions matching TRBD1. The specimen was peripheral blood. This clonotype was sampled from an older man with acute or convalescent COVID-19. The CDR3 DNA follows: TGTGCCAGCAGTTCCGGGACAGGGGGCACAGATACGCAGTATTTT. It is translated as CASSSGTGGTDTQYF.